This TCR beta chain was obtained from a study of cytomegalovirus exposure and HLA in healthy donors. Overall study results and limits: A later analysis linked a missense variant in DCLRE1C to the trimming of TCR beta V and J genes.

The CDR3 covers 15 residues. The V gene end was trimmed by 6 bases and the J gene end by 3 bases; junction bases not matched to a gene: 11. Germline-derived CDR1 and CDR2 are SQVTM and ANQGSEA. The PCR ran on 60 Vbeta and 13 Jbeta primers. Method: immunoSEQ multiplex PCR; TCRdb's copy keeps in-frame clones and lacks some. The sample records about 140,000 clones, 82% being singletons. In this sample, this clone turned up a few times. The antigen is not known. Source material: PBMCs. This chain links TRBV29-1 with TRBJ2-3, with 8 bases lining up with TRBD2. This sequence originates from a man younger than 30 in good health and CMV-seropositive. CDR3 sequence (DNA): TGCAGCGTCGGTAAGCGGGAGTTGGGAACAGATACGCAGTATTTT. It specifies CSVGKRELGTDTQYF.